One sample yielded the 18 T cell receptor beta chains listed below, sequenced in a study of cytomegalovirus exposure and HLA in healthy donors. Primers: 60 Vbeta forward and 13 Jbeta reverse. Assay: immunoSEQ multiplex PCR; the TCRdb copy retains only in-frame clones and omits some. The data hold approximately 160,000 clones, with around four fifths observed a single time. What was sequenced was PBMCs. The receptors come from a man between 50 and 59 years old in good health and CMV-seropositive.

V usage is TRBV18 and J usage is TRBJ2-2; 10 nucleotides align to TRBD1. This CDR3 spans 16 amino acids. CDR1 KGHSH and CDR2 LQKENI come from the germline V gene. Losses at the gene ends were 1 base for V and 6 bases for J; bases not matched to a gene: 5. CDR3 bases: TGTGCCAGCTCACCACGACAGGGGGCTTTTTCCGGGGAGCTGTTTTTT. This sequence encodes CASSPRQGAFSGELFF.

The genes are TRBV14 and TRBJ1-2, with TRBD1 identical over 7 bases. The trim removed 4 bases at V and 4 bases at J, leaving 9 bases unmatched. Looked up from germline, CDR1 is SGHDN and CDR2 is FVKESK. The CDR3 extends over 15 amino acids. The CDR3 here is CASSRETGASYGYTF. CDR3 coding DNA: TGTGCCAGCAGCCGAGAAACAGGGGCAAGCTATGGCTACACCTTC.

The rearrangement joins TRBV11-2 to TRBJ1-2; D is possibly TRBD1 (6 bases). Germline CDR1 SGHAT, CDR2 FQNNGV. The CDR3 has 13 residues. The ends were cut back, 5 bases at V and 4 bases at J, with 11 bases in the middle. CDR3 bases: TGTGCCAGCAGCCTGGACAGAATCTATGGCTACACCTTC. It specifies CASSLDRIYGYTF. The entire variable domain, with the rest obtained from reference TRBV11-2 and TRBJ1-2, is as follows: EAGVAQSPRYKIIEKRQSVAFWCNPISGHATLYWYQQILGQGPKLLIQFQNNGVVDDSQLPKDRFSAERLKGVDSTLKIQPAKLEDSAVYLCASSLDRIYGYTFGSGTRLTVV.

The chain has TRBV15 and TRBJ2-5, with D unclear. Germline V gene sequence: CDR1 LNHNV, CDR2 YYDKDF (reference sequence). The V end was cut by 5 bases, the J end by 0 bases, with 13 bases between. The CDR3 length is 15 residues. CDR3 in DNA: TGTGCCACCAGCTTGGTGAACAGCAACCAAGAGACCCAGTACTTC. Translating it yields CATSLVNSNQETQYF. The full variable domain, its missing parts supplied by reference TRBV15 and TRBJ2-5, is DAMVIQNPRYQVTQFGKPVTLSCSQTLNHNVMYWYQQKSSQAPKLLFHYYDKDFNNEADTPDNFQSRRPNTSFCFLDIRSPGLGDTAMYLCATSLVNSNQETQYFGPGTRLLVL.

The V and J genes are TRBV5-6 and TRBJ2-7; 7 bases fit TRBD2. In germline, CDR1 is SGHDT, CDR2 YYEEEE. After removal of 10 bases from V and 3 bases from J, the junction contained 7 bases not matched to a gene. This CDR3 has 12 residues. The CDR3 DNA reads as TGTGCCCGTTTGGGAGGGCTCTACGAGCAGTACTTC. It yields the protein CARLGGLYEQYF.

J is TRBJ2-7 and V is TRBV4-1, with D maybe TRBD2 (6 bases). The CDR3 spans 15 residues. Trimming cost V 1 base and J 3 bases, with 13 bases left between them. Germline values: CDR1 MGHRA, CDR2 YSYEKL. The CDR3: CASSQGGGTVYEQYF. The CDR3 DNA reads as TGCGCCAGCAGCCAAGGGGGCGGGACGGTCTACGAGCAGTACTTC.

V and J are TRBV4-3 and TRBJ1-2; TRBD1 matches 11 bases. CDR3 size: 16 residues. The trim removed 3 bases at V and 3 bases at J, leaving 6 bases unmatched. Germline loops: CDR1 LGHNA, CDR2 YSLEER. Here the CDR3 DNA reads TGCGCCAGCAGCCATGCCGGGACAGGGGGGGACTATGGCTACACCTTC. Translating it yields CASSHAGTGGDYGYTF.

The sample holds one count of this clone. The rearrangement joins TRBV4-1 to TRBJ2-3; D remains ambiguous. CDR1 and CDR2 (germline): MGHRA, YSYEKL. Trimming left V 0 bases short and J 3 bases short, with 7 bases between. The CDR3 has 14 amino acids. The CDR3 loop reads CASSQDPVTDTQYF. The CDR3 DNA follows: TGCGCCAGCAGCCAAGATCCCGTAACAGATACGCAGTATTTT.

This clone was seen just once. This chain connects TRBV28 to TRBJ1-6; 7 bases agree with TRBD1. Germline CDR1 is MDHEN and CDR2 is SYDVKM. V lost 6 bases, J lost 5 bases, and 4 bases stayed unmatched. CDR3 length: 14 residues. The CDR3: CASRRQGNNSPLHF. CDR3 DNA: TGTGCCAGCAGACGACAGGGTAATAATTCACCCCTCCACTTT.

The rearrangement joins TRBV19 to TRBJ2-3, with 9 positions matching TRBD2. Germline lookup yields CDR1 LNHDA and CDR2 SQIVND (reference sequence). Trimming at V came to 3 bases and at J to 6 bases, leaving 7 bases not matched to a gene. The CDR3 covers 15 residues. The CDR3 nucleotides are TGTGCCAGTAGTATCAGGGCTAGCGGGACCGATACGCAGTATTTT. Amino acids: CASSIRASGTDTQYF.

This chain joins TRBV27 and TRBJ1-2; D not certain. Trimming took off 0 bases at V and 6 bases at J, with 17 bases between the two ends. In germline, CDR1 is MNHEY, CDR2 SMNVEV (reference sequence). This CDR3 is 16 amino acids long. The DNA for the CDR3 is TGTGCCAGCAGTTTATCCCGCCTCGGTGGGCAGAATGGCTACACCTTC. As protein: CASSLSRLGGQNGYTF.

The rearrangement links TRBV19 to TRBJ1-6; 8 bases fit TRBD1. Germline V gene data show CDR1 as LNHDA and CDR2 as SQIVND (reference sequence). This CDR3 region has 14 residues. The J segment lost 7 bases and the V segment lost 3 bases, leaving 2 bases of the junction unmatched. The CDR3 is CASSMSGGNSPLHF. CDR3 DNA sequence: TGTGCCAGTAGTATGTCAGGGGGCAATTCACCCCTCCACTTT.

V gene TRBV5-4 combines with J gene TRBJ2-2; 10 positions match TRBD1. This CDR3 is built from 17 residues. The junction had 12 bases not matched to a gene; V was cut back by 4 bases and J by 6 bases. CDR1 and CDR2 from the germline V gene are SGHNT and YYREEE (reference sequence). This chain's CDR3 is CASSPAGGTGVAGELFF. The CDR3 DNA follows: TGTGCCAGCAGCCCGGCAGGCGGGACAGGGGTCGCCGGGGAGCTGTTTTTT.

CDR3 in DNA: TGTGCCAGCAGAAGAGAAATCGGGGGGCGGGAAGCTTTCTTT. Translated: CASRREIGGREAFF. The rearrangement uses TRBV28 and TRBJ1-1, with a possible D match to TRBD1 (6 bases). Looked up from germline, CDR1 is MDHEN and CDR2 is SYDVKM. The CDR3 sequence is 14 residues long. V was cut by 6 bases and J by 8 bases, with 19 bases left in between.

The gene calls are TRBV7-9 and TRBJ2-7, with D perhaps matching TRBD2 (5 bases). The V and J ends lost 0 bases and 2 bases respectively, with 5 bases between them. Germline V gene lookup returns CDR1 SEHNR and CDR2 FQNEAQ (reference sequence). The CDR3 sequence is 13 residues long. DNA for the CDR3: TGTGCCAGCAGCTTAGCGGGAGCCTACGAGCAGTACTTC. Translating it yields CASSLAGAYEQYF.

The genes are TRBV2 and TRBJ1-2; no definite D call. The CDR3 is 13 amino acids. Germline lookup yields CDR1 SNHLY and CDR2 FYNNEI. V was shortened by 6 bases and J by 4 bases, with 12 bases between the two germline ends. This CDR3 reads CASSTNAGYGYTF. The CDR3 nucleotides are TGTGCCAGCAGCACAAACGCGGGCTATGGCTACACCTTC.

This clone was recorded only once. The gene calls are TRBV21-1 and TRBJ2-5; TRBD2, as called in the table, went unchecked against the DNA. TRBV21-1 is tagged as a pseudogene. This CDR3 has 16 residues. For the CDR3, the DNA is TGTGCTCCCCTGTGGAGCAGCGGGGGGAATGGAGAGACCCAGTACTTC. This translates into CAPLWSSGGNGETQYF.

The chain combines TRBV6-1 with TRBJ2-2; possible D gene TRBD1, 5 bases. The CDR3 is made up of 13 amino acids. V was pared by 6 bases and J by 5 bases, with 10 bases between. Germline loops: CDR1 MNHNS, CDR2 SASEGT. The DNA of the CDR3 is TGTGCCAGCAGAGCAGGGTTTACCGGGGAGCTGTTTTTT. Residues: CASRAGFTGELFF.